This T cell receptor (beta chain) originates from a study of cytomegalovirus exposure and HLA in healthy donors. Despite likely unrecorded immune exposures, the donors were nominally healthy at the time of sampling. As to this clone: Its antigen is as yet unknown.

PCR was performed using 60 Vbeta and 13 Jbeta primers. Only in-frame clones appear in the TCRdb table, and some are missing; sequencing was by immunoSEQ multiplex PCR. The sample records 95,000 to 150,000 clones, approximately 65% being singletons. General study results and limits: In vitro, three CMV-associated chains proved specific for CMV antigens.

Specimen: PBMCs. The origin of this receptor is a man between 18 and 35 years old in good health and CMV-seronegative.

CDR3 nucleotide sequence: TGTGCCAGCAGGGGAAATGGAGGTGTCCGCGAGCAGTACTTC. Its protein is CASRGNGGVREQYF. The gene calls are TRBV5-6 and TRBJ2-7; a weak D match, TRBD2 (5 bases). The CDR3 runs 14 residues. Trimming stripped 5 bases from V and 6 bases from J, with 18 bases between. Germline-derived CDR1 and CDR2 are SGHDT and YYEEEE.